These 24 T cell receptor beta chains share one sample of origin, sequenced in a study of blood T cell repertoires in COVID-19. Sequencing used immunoSEQ multiplex PCR; TCRdb keeps in-frame clones, though not all of them. The data hold approximately 100,000 clones, with over 80% observed a single time. The sample consisted of peripheral blood. These receptors all stem from a woman aged 80 or older with active or convalescent COVID-19.

V and J are TRBV6-5 and TRBJ2-2; 10 bases are shared with TRBD1. CDR1 MNHEY and CDR2 SVGAGI come from the germline V gene. Unmatched junction bases numbered 1, after V lost 5 bases and J lost 4 bases. The CDR3 totals 14 residues. The CDR3 nucleotides are TGTGCCAGCAGTCGGACAGGGGGCACCGGGGAGCTGTTTTTT. It is translated as CASSRTGGTGELFF.

This rearrangement joins TRBV30 to TRBJ1-2, with D tentatively TRBD1 (6 bases). CDR1 and CDR2 (germline): GTSNPN, SVGIG (reference sequence). V dropped 0 bases and J dropped 0 bases, with 8 bases sitting between them. This CDR3 region has 14 residues. The CDR3 bases are TGTGCCTGGAGTGTACACAGGGCTAACTATGGCTACACCTTC. Its protein is CAWSVHRANYGYTF.

The J gene is TRBJ1-5, the V gene TRBV30; D not certain. V lost 2 bases, J lost 0 bases, and 5 bases lay in between. CDR1 is GTSNPN, CDR2 SVGIG, per germline (reference sequence). CDR3 size: 13 residues. The CDR3 coding sequence is TGTGCCTGGAGTCTAAATAGCAATCAGCCCCAGCATTTT. Protein: CAWSLNSNQPQHF.

The gene calls are TRBV7-3 and TRBJ2-1; D is perhaps TRBD2 (7 bases). Germline V gives CDR1 SGHTA, CDR2 FQGTGA. This CDR3 is 16 amino acids long. The ends were cut back, 1 base at V and 3 bases at J, with 13 bases in the middle. The CDR3 sequence: CASSLNRGAGYNEQFF. The CDR3 nucleotides read TGTGCCAGCAGCTTAAACCGGGGGGCAGGCTACAATGAGCAGTTCTTC.

The CDR3 nucleotides read TGTGCCAGCAGCGTAGCTAGTAGGGGAGGCGGTGGCTACACCTTC. Translating it yields CASSVASRGGGGYTF. The chain has TRBV9 and TRBJ1-2; TRBD1 might be the D (5 bases). The CDR3 covers 15 residues. CDR1 is SGDLS, CDR2 YYNGEE, per germline. The V gene lost 0 bases and the J gene lost 7 bases, with 16 bases spanning the gap.

This sequence joins TRBV6-2 or TRBV6-3 and TRBJ2-1, with D maybe TRBD1 (6 bases). This CDR3 is built from 14 residues. Between the trimmed V and J ends, which lost 2 bases and 7 bases, there was a span of 12 bases. From germline, CDR1 is MNHEY and CDR2 SVGEGT. The CDR3 loop reads CASSYHGQWNEQFF. The CDR3 coding sequence is TGTGCCAGCAGTTACCACGGACAGTGGAATGAGCAGTTCTTC.

This chain joins TRBV7-2 and TRBJ2-7; D uncertain. This CDR3 has 12 residues. V was clipped by 0 bases and J by 6 bases, with 6 bases between them. Germline loops: CDR1 SGHTA, CDR2 FQGNSA. The CDR3 spells CASSLAGAEQYF. In nucleotides, the CDR3 is TGTGCCAGCAGCTTAGCAGGAGCCGAGCAGTACTTC.

The rearrangement links TRBV11-2 to TRBJ1-3; D possibly corresponds to TRBD1 (6 bases). The V and J ends lost 4 bases and 9 bases respectively, with 16 bases between them. This CDR3 spans 14 amino acids. Germline values: CDR1 SGHAT, CDR2 FQNNGV. The DNA of the CDR3 is TGTGCCAGCAGCTATCTGGGGGCGGGGGTCACCATATATTTT. Translation gives CASSYLGAGVTIYF.

J is TRBJ2-3 and V is TRBV7-3; D not certain. The CDR3 is 12 amino acids. In germline, CDR1 is SGHTA, CDR2 FQGTGA. V lost 4 bases and J lost 4, with 6 bases in between. CDR3 loop: CASSSEADTQYF. CDR3 bases: TGTGCCAGCAGCTCCGAGGCAGATACGCAGTATTTT.

This clone was counted only a few times. J is TRBJ1-2 and V is TRBV5-6; 7 positions match TRBD1. Germline CDR1 reads SGHDT; CDR2 reads YYEEEE. This CDR3 region has 14 residues. V lost 2 bases and J lost 2; bases outside the gene matches: 3. The CDR3 sequence is CASSFRQGNYGYTF. CDR3 coding DNA: TGTGCCAGCAGCTTTCGACAGGGAAACTATGGCTACACCTTC. Full variable domain (missing parts from reference TRBV5-6 and TRBJ1-2): DAGVTQSPTHLIKTRGQQVTLRCSPKSGHDTVSWYQQALGQGPQFIFQYYEEEERQRGNFPDRFSGHQFPNYSSELNVNALLLGDSALYLCASSFRQGNYGYTFGSGTRLTVV.

V and J are TRBV5-1 and TRBJ1-2; D may be TRBD1 (5 bases). Germline lookup yields CDR1 SGHRS and CDR2 YFSETQ. Trimming stripped 0 bases from V and 3 bases from J, with 6 bases between. The CDR3 has 13 amino acids. DNA for the CDR3: TGCGCCAGCAGCTTGGCGACAGACTATGGCTACACCTTC. This translates into CASSLATDYGYTF.

This clone showed up just a few times. J is TRBJ1-1 and V is TRBV11-2; D unclear. CDR3 length equals 17 residues. In germline, CDR1 is SGHAT, CDR2 FQNNGV. Trimming removed 3 bases at V and 0 bases at J, with 17 bases between. In DNA form, the CDR3 reads TGTGCCAGCAGCTTTTTACCTAGGTCCTTTATGAACACTGAAGCTTTCTTT. This sequence encodes CASSFLPRSFMNTEAFF.

This chain joins TRBV5-4 and TRBJ2-7; 9 bases agree with TRBD2. Germline lookup yields CDR1 SGHNT and CDR2 YYREEE (reference sequence). This CDR3 has 16 amino acids. Trimming took 3 bases from V and 3 from J; bases not matched to a gene: 10. The CDR3 DNA sequence: TGTGCCAGCAGCTCTCCCCTAGCGGGAAAGGACTACGAGCAGTACTTC. Translation: CASSSPLAGKDYEQYF.

The V call is TRBV10-3, the J call TRBJ1-1; a weak D match, TRBD1 (6 bases). V was cut by 4 bases and J by 0 bases, with 18 bases left in between. CDR3 length: 17 amino acids. Looked up from germline, CDR1 is ENHRY and CDR2 is SYGVKD. CDR3 coding DNA: TGTGCCATCAGTGGGGTGGGGACACGGCACATGAACACTGAAGCTTTCTTT. Residues: CAISGVGTRHMNTEAFF.

The chain links TRBV21-1 to TRBJ1-2. TRBV21-1 is shown as a pseudogene. The CDR3 has 14 amino acids. CDR3 nucleotides: TGTGCCAGCAGCAAAAAGGGAGGGCACTATGGCTACACCTTC. Translated, it gives CASSKKGGHYGYTF.

J is TRBJ1-2 and V is TRBV30, with 8 bases aligning to TRBD1. The CDR3 runs to 13 residues. The J segment lost 8 bases and the V segment lost 3 bases, leaving 8 bases of the junction unmatched. Germline CDR1 reads GTSNPN; CDR2 reads SVGIG (reference sequence). The CDR3 sequence: CAWSLVTGGGYTF. CDR3 DNA sequence: TGTGCCTGGAGCTTGGTCACAGGGGGAGGCTACACCTTC.

J is TRBJ2-3 and V is TRBV7-2; 14 bases are shared with TRBD2. Germline CDR1 reads SGHTA; CDR2 reads FQGNSA. The CDR3 extends over 16 amino acids. V lost 5 bases, J lost 8 bases, and 9 bases stayed unmatched. DNA for the CDR3: TGTGCCAGCAGCACGGGACTAGCGGGGGCGGGGGGTACGCAGTATTTT. Translation: CASSTGLAGAGGTQYF.

The V and J genes are TRBV6-2 or TRBV6-3 and TRBJ2-1; tentatively, D is TRBD2 (6 bases). CDR3 size: 13 residues. CDR1 is MNHEY, CDR2 SVGEGT, per germline. Trimming stripped 4 bases from V and 9 bases from J, with 13 bases between. CDR3 sequence: CASSLEGLGEQFF. The CDR3 nucleotides are TGTGCCAGCAGTTTAGAGGGACTCGGTGAGCAGTTCTTC.

The rearrangement uses TRBV6-5 and TRBJ1-2; D possibly corresponds to TRBD1 (5 bases). Germline-derived CDR1 and CDR2 are MNHEY and SVGAGI. CDR3 length: 15 residues. Trimming cost V 2 bases and J 2 bases, with 12 bases left between them. The CDR3 spells CASSYPPTVNYGYTF. The CDR3 nucleotides are TGTGCCAGCAGTTACCCCCCGACAGTGAACTATGGCTACACCTTC.

The rearrangement links TRBV6-4 to TRBJ2-1; TRBD1 matches at 7 bases. After removal of 5 bases from V and 0 bases from J, the junction contained 4 bases not matched to a gene. The CDR3 spans 15 residues. The V gene's germline CDR1 is MRHNA and CDR2 SNTAGT. DNA of the CDR3: TGTGCCAGCAGTATCGGACAGGTCTCCTACAATGAGCAGTTCTTC. Translating gives CASSIGQVSYNEQFF.

The rearrangement links TRBV18 to TRBJ2-7; possibly TRBD1 for D (5 bases). Trimming pared 5 bases from V and 1 base from J, leaving 12 bases between. This CDR3 has 14 residues. The germline V gene has CDR1 KGHSH and CDR2 LQKENI. CDR3 protein: CASSDPGQSYEQYF. For the CDR3, the DNA is TGTGCCAGCTCAGACCCCGGACAATCCTACGAGCAGTACTTC.

In its sample, this clone was seen once. This sequence joins TRBV2 and TRBJ2-1; the match to TRBD2 covers 14 bases. Germline V gene sequence: CDR1 SNHLY, CDR2 FYNNEI. This CDR3 has 13 residues. V shed 6 bases and J 9 bases; nucleotides not matched to a gene: 1. CDR3 nucleotides: TGTGCCAGCAGCGGGACTAGCGGGAGTGAGCAGTTCTTC. Its protein product is CASSGTSGSEQFF.

The table lists this clone with a few counts. This chain's CDR3 is CASSSRASGVNEQFF. DNA for the CDR3: TGCGCCAGCAGCTCCCGGGCTAGCGGGGTTAATGAGCAGTTCTTC. This chain uses TRBV5-1 with TRBJ2-1; TRBD2 matches 9 bases. The J segment lost 7 bases and the V segment lost 3 bases, leaving 8 bases of the junction unmatched. CDR1 and CDR2 from the germline V gene are SGHRS and YFSETQ. This CDR3 contains 15 residues.

This clone is a singleton in its sample. This rearrangement joins TRBV29-1 to TRBJ1-1; 10 bases match TRBD1. With 5 bases clipped from V and 1 base from J, the junction kept 1 base outside the gene matches. The CDR3 covers 13 residues. CDR1 SQVTM and CDR2 ANQGSEA come from the germline V gene. CDR3 coding DNA: TGCAGCGTTCGACAGGGGGCGAACACTGAAGCTTTCTTT. It yields the protein CSVRQGANTEAFF.